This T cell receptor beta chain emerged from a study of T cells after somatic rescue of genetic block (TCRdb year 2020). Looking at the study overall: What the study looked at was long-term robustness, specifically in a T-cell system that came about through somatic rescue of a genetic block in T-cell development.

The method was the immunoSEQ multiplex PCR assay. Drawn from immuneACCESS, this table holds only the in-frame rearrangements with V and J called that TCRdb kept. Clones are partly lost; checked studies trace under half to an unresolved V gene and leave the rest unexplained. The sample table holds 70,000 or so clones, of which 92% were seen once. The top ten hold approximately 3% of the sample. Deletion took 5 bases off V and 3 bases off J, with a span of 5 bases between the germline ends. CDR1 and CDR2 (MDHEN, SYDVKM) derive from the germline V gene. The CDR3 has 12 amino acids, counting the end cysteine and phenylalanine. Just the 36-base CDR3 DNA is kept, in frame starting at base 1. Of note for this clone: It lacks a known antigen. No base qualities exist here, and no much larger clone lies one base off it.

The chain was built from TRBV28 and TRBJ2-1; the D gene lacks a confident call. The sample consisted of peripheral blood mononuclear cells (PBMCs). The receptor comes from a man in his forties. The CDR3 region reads CASSPDYNEQFF. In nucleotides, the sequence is TGTGCCAGCAGTCCAGACTACAATGAGCAGTTCTTC. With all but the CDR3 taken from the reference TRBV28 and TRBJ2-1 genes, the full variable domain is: DVKVTQSSRYLVKRTGEKVFLECVQDMDHENMFWYRQDPGLGLRLIYFSYDVKMKEKGDIPEGYSVSREKKERFSLILESASTNQTSMYLCASSPDYNEQFFGPGTRLTVL.